The present T cell receptor (beta chain) was sequenced within a study of blood T cell repertoires in COVID-19. Germline lookup yields CDR1 GTSNPN and CDR2 SVGIG (reference sequence). Trimming stripped 0 bases from V and 5 bases from J, with 7 bases between. The CDR3 extends over 12 amino acids. Data came from immunoSEQ multiplex PCR; TCRdb stores just in-frame clones and leaves some out. The sample has 300,000 to 500,000 clones, approximately 85% seen once. The sequenced sample was PBMCs or T cells enriched from blood (not recorded which). J is TRBJ1-2 and V is TRBV30; the D is unclear. This TCR was recovered from a woman between 35 and 50 years old with acute COVID-19. The CDR3 nucleotides read TGTGCCTGGAGTGTAAGACTTTATGGCTACACCTTC. It is translated as CAWSVRLYGYTF.